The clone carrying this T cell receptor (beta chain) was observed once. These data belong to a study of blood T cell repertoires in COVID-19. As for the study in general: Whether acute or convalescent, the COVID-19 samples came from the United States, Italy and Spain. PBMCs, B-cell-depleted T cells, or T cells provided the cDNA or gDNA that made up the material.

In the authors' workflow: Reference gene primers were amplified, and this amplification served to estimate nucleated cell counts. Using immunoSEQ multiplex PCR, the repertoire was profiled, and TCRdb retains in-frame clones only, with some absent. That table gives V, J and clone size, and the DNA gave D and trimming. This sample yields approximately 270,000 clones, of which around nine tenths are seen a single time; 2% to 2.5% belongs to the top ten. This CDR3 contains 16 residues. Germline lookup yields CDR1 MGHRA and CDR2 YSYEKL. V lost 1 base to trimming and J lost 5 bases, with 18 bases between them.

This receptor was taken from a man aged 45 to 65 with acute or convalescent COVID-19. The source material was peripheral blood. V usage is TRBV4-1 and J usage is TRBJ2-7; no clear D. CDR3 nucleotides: TGCGCCAGCAGCCAAGGGTGGCCCCCCAGAAATGACGAGCAGTACTTC. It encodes CASSQGWPPRNDEQYF.